Detailed here is one T cell receptor beta chain. The data were obtained in a study of cytomegalovirus exposure and HLA in healthy donors. This table comes from immunoSEQ multiplex PCR, and its TCRdb copy is limited to in-frame clones, with some not included. The table has 100,000 to 150,000 clones, 75% to 90% seen once. The length of the CDR3 is 16 residues. V was pared by 4 bases and J by 4 bases, with 6 bases of the junction left unmatched. The germline gives CDR1 SGHDT, CDR2 YYEEEE. The sequenced sample consisted of PBMCs. V gene TRBV5-6 combines with J gene TRBJ2-3; 13 bases line up with TRBD2. The clonotype originates from a woman aged 18-30 years in good health and CMV-seronegative. CDR3 coding DNA: TGTGCCAGCAGCCAACTAGCGGGGGGGAGGTCAGATACGCAGTATTTT. Protein: CASSQLAGGRSDTQYF.